One and the same sample provided the 29 T cell receptor beta chains below, sequenced in a study of T cell repertoires in cytomegalovirus infection. TCRdb itself ran the reads through MiXCR, one entry per CDR3 protein. This repertoire shows a few hundred thousand distinct CDR3 sequences, 40% found once; its top ten account for about 46%. Antigen specificity for these receptors is unknown. This material consisted of cultured PBMCs, taken from culture after CMV antigen stimulation. Receptor source: a human donor in good health (CMV status not recorded). Some clones in this sample may be carry-over from other donors' samples.

The rearrangement joins TRBV7-2 to TRBJ2-5; 7 nucleotides line up with TRBD2. Unmatched junction bases numbered 11, after V lost 9 bases and J lost 1 base. The CDR3 totals 15 residues. Germline V CDR1 and CDR2: SGHTA, FQGNSA. The CDR3 coding sequence is TGTGCCAGTGTAGTGGCAGCGGGATTCCAAGAGACCCAGTACTTC. It is translated as CASVVAAGFQETQYF.

The chain has TRBV20-1 and TRBJ2-1; 10 nucleotides agree with TRBD2. Trimming at V came to 3 bases and at J to 5 bases, leaving 4 bases not matched to a gene. CDR3 length: 14 amino acids. Germline V lookup: CDR1 DFQATT, CDR2 SNEGSKA (reference sequence). CDR3 amino acids: CSARPGTSDNEQFF. The CDR3 DNA follows: TGCAGTGCTAGGCCCGGGACTAGCGACAATGAGCAGTTCTTC.

V and J are TRBV7-8 and TRBJ1-2, with 7 positions matching TRBD1. Germline V gives CDR1 SGHVS, CDR2 FQNEAQ. The V and J ends lost 5 bases and 7 bases, in that order; junction bases with no gene match: 10. This CDR3 contains 14 residues. The CDR3 reads CASSPSTGSGGYTF. CDR3 sequence (DNA): TGTGCCAGCAGCCCTTCGACAGGGTCAGGTGGCTACACCTTC.

There are a few counts of this clonotype. V usage is TRBV7-9 and J usage is TRBJ1-2, with TRBD1 as a possible D gene (5 bases). CDR3 length equals 14 residues. Between the trimmed V and J ends, which lost 4 bases and 5 bases, there was a span of 14 bases. CDR1 is SEHNR, CDR2 FQNEAQ, per germline (reference sequence). The DNA of the CDR3 is TGTGCCAGCAGCTCGTCCGGGACGGATTATGGCTACACCTTC. This translates into CASSSSGTDYGYTF.

The J gene is TRBJ1-1, the V gene TRBV20-1; TRBD1 might be the D (6 bases). V dropped 4 bases and J dropped 8 bases, with 14 bases sitting between them. The V gene's germline CDR1 is DFQATT and CDR2 SNEGSKA (reference sequence). The CDR3 is 12 residues long. The CDR3: CSATITGREAFF. In DNA form, the CDR3 reads TGCAGTGCTACAATAACAGGGCGGGAAGCTTTCTTT.

Worth noting for this clonotype: This is likely a read error, given that the CDR3 carries no conserved phenylalanine or tryptophan at its end. The chain combines TRBV28 with TRBJ2-1; TRBD2 agrees at 8 bases. The CDR3 loop spans 15 amino acids. CDR1 is MDHEN and CDR2 is SYDVKM in the germline V gene. With 4 bases clipped from V and 4 bases from J, the junction kept 6 bases outside the gene matches. The CDR3: CASSWGLGAYNEQFI. The DNA of the CDR3 is TGTGCCAGCAGTTGGGGACTAGGGGCTTACAATGAGCAGTTCATC.

The chain carries TRBV6-6 and TRBJ1-1; a possible D gene is TRBD1 (6 bases). CDR1 MNHNY and CDR2 SVGAGI come from the germline V gene (reference sequence). The CDR3 contains 11 residues. Trimming took 6 bases from V and 11 from J, leaving 13 bases between them. The CDR3 protein is CASRPQGFAFF. Written as DNA, the CDR3 is TGTGCCAGCAGACCACAGGGTTTTGCTTTCTTT.

This clonotype was observed a few times. The V and J genes are TRBV7-6 and TRBJ2-3; 7 nucleotides align to TRBD2. Germline CDR1 reads SGHVS; CDR2 reads FNYEAQ. The CDR3 loop spans 18 amino acids. Losses at the gene ends were 5 bases for V and 5 bases for J; bases not matched to a gene: 19. CDR3 residues: CASSREGASGARGDTQYF. The DNA for the CDR3 is TGTGCCAGCAGCCGGGAAGGGGCCAGCGGGGCCCGTGGAGATACGCAGTATTTT.

The chain joins TRBV2 to TRBJ2-2; tentative D call: TRBD1 (6 bases). The CDR3 extends over 15 amino acids. The germline gives CDR1 SNHLY, CDR2 FYNNEI. V was pared by 6 bases and J by 2 bases, with 13 bases between. The CDR3 nucleotides read TGTGCCAGCAGAATAGGGACACCAAACACCGGGGAGCTGTTTTTT. Its protein product is CASRIGTPNTGELFF.

This chain uses TRBV20-1 with TRBJ1-5; 10 nucleotides line up with TRBD1. The trim removed 0 bases at V and 6 bases at J, leaving 2 bases unmatched. This CDR3 region has 14 residues. The germline gives CDR1 DFQATT, CDR2 SNEGSKA (reference sequence). CDR3 sequence reads: CSARDRTGGQPQHF. For the CDR3, the DNA is TGCAGTGCTAGAGATCGGACAGGGGGTCAGCCCCAGCATTTT.

This clonotype was recorded many times. This chain joins TRBV7-2 and TRBJ2-4; D perhaps matches TRBD2 (7 bases). The germline V gene encodes CDR1 SGHTA and CDR2 FQGNSA. CDR3 length equals 17 residues. Trimming took 2 bases from V and 8 from J, leaving 22 bases between them. The CDR3 spells CASSLFGRGRRGDIQYF. CDR3 nucleotides: TGTGCCAGCAGCTTATTCGGCAGGGGCCGTCGGGGGGACATTCAGTACTTC.

This clonotype was observed a handful of times. The genes are TRBV2 and TRBJ1-5; D remains ambiguous. The V gene lost 8 bases and the J gene lost 4 bases, with 12 bases spanning the gap. The germline V gene encodes CDR1 SNHLY and CDR2 FYNNEI. The CDR3 runs 13 residues. The CDR3 here is CASAGWVNQPQHF. CDR3 coding DNA: TGTGCCAGCGCTGGGTGGGTTAATCAGCCCCAGCATTTT. The whole variable domain, remainder taken from reference TRBV2 and TRBJ1-5, is EPEVTQTPSHQVTQMGQEVILRCVPISNHLYFYWYRQILGQKVEFLVSFYNNEISEKSEIFDDQFSVERPDGSNFTLKIRSTKLEDSAMYFCASAGWVNQPQHFGDGTRLSIL.

This chain joins TRBV7-8 and TRBJ2-2; D tentatively fits TRBD1 or TRBD2 (5 bases each). Germline CDR1 SGHVS, CDR2 FQNEAQ. The V and J ends lost 1 base and 6 bases respectively, with 21 bases between them. The CDR3 consists of 18 residues. CDR3: CASSLGSPQARGSGELFF. In nucleotides, the CDR3 is TGTGCCAGCAGCTTAGGATCCCCTCAAGCCCGGGGCTCCGGGGAGCTGTTTTTT.

This clonotype was detected only a few times. The chain recombines TRBV6-1 with TRBJ1-1, with D unclear. V was shortened by 8 bases and J by 5 bases, with 15 bases between the two germline ends. The CDR3 consists of 13 residues. Germline V gives CDR1 MNHNS, CDR2 SASEGT. The CDR3 reads CASAEGWWTEAFF. The CDR3 DNA follows: TGTGCCAGCGCGGAGGGTTGGTGGACTGAAGCTTTCTTT.

This clonotype was counted between two and nine times. The rearrangement uses TRBV27 and TRBJ1-6; D not resolved. CDR1 is MNHEY and CDR2 is SMNVEV in the germline V gene (reference sequence). Trimming removed 3 bases at V and 7 bases at J, with 7 bases between. CDR3 length: 13 amino acids. The CDR3: CASSFVWNSPLHF. CDR3 sequence (DNA): TGTGCCAGCAGTTTCGTTTGGAATTCACCCCTCCACTTT.

The chain carries TRBV20-1 and TRBJ2-5, with 7 bases matching TRBD2. Germline values: CDR1 DFQATT, CDR2 SNEGSKA (reference sequence). This CDR3 is built from 15 residues. Unmatched junction bases numbered 9, after V lost 0 bases and J lost 5 bases. The CDR3 DNA reads TGCAGTGCTAGAGATCCGAGCGGGACTCGGGAGACCCAGTACTTC. Its translation is CSARDPSGTRETQYF.

In this sample, this clonotype turned up a few times. The CDR3 here is CASSLSDVGQGGVPLHF. The CDR3 DNA follows: TGTGCCAGCAGCTTGTCCGACGTGGGACAAGGAGGTGTACCCCTCCACTTT. The rearrangement joins TRBV7-2 to TRBJ1-6; the D gene is possibly TRBD1 (6 bases). This CDR3 region has 17 residues. The germline CDR1 and CDR2 sequences are SGHTA and FQGNSA. The V and J ends lost 3 bases and 12 bases respectively, with 24 bases between them. The complete variable domain, with remaining parts taken from reference TRBV7-2 and TRBJ1-6, reads GAGVSQSPSNKVTEKGKDVELRCDPISGHTALYWYRQSLGQGLEFLIYFQGNSAPDKSGLPSDRFSAERTGGSVSTLTIQRTQQEDSAVYLCASSLSDVGQGGVPLHFGNGTRLTVT.

This clonotype was seen many times. The chain joins TRBV5-5 to TRBJ1-2; D is undetermined. V lost 1 base and J 4 bases, leaving 8 bases between the germline ends. The CDR3 loop spans 13 amino acids. Looked up from germline, CDR1 is SGHKS and CDR2 is YYEKEE (reference sequence). CDR3 nucleotide sequence: TGTGCCAGCAGCTTGCGGGGAGGCTATGGCTACACCTTC. Translated, it gives CASSLRGGYGYTF.

This clonotype was found a few times. The genes are TRBV7-2 and TRBJ2-2, with 9 bases fitting TRBD2. Trimming took 1 base from V and 3 from J; bases not matched to a gene: 6. The CDR3 consists of 17 residues. Germline V lookup: CDR1 SGHTA, CDR2 FQGNSA. The CDR3 loop is CASSLVVAGDYTGELFF. CDR3 nucleotide sequence: TGTGCCAGCAGCTTAGTGGTAGCGGGAGATTACACCGGGGAGCTGTTTTTT.

The DNA of the CDR3 is TGTGCCAGCAGCTTTACAGGGGCAAGTGGCTACACCTTC. It codes for CASSFTGASGYTF. This chain links TRBV7-2 with TRBJ1-2; 7 nucleotides match TRBD1. The CDR3 is made up of 13 amino acids. CDR1 and CDR2 from the germline V gene are SGHTA and FQGNSA. V lost 3 bases to trimming and J lost 7 bases; unmatched junction nucleotides: 5.

This sequence joins TRBV6-2 or TRBV6-3 and TRBJ2-5; D gene uncertain. Trimming cost V 2 bases and J 0 bases, with 10 bases left between them. The CDR3 consists of 15 residues. CDR1 is MNHEY and CDR2 is SVGEGT in the germline V gene. The CDR3 DNA follows: TGTGCCAGCAGTTACCGGGCAGGCCACCAAGAGACCCAGTACTTC. Its translation: CASSYRAGHQETQYF.

The chain employs TRBV7-2 and TRBJ2-5; D is unclear. V shed 2 bases and J shed 7 bases, with 11 bases lying between them. The length of the CDR3 is 13 residues. Germline CDR1 SGHTA, CDR2 FQGNSA. The CDR3 loop reads CASSLRDTLTQYF. The CDR3 coding sequence is TGTGCCAGCAGCTTACGCGATACGCTGACCCAGTACTTC.

This clonotype was seen a few times. The chain employs TRBV28 and TRBJ1-4; the match to TRBD1 covers 7 bases. CDR3 length: 16 residues. Unmatched junction bases numbered 11, after V lost 5 bases and J lost 5 bases. Germline CDR1 is MDHEN and CDR2 is SYDVKM. The chain's CDR3 is CASSANRDRQNEKLFF. The CDR3, as DNA: TGTGCCAGCAGTGCGAACCGGGACAGACAAAATGAAAAACTGTTTTTT.

The V gene is TRBV7-9, the J gene TRBJ2-7; D uncertain. CDR1 and CDR2 from the germline V gene are SEHNR and FQNEAQ (reference sequence). Trimming took off 1 base at V and 2 bases at J, with 9 bases between the two ends. CDR3 length: 14 residues. The CDR3 region is CASSLDWRPYEQYF. In DNA form, the CDR3 reads TGTGCCAGCAGCTTAGATTGGCGGCCCTACGAGCAGTACTTC.

In the case of this clonotype: Mismatch with germline at one junction end may stem from a read error. The V call is TRBV7-2, the J call TRBJ2-5; 7 bases are a match to TRBD2. The CDR3 is 15 amino acids. CDR1 and CDR2 (germline): SGHTA, FQGNSA. The CDR3 sequence is CPSSLGRGVRETQYF. As DNA, the CDR3 is TGTCCCAGCAGCTTAGGACGGGGGGTTAGAGAGACCCAGTACTTC.

Only a few counts were recorded for this clonotype. The V call is TRBV7-9, the J call TRBJ1-1; no clear D gene. V was clipped by 5 bases and J by 4 bases, with 11 bases between them. Germline assignment: CDR1 SEHNR and CDR2 FQNEAQ (reference sequence). The CDR3 spans 13 residues. CDR3 in amino acids: CASSPAWGTEAFF. The CDR3 DNA reads TGTGCCAGCAGCCCCGCATGGGGCACTGAAGCTTTCTTT.

V and J are TRBV7-6 and TRBJ2-7, with TRBD2 as a possible D gene (6 bases). CDR1 is SGHVS and CDR2 is FNYEAQ in the germline V gene. Trimming pared 2 bases from V and 6 bases from J, leaving 14 bases between. The length of the CDR3 is 14 residues. CDR3 protein: CASSLSRESPEQYF. CDR3 in DNA: TGTGCCAGCAGCTTATCCCGGGAGTCCCCCGAGCAGTACTTC.

J is TRBJ2-3 and V is TRBV19; TRBD2 is a possible D gene (5 bases). Trimming pared 8 bases from V and 1 base from J, leaving 16 bases between. Germline V lookup: CDR1 LNHDA, CDR2 SQIVND (reference sequence). The CDR3 extends over 15 amino acids. Here the CDR3 reads CASGGLSRGTDTQYF. In DNA form, the CDR3 reads TGTGCCAGTGGCGGACTCTCACGAGGCACAGATACGCAGTATTTT. Full variable domain (remainder filled in from reference TRBV19 and TRBJ2-3): DGGITQSPKYLFRKEGQNVTLSCEQNLNHDAMYWYRQDPGQGLRLIYYSQIVNDFQKGDIAEGYSVSREKKESFPLTVTSAQKNPTAFYLCASGGLSRGTDTQYFGPGTRLTVL.

The chain is built from TRBV7-2 and TRBJ2-1; 8 bases are shared with TRBD1. This CDR3 contains 15 residues. The V segment lost 1 base and the J segment 6 bases; nucleotides outside the gene matches: 5. Germline V lookup: CDR1 SGHTA, CDR2 FQGNSA. CDR3 in DNA: TGTGCCAGCAGCTTAGTCCGACAGGGGACCAATGAGCAGTTCTTC. Translation gives CASSLVRQGTNEQFF.